Below are 16 T cell receptor beta chains sequenced from a single sample in a study of response to subunit inactivated influenza vaccine. TCRdb recomputed calls from the RT-PCR reads with MiXCR, one row per CDR3 protein. The sample contains 500,000 to 650,000 distinct CDR3 sequences, around 8% of which appear only once. The starting material was PBMCs from blood, obtained less than 25 months after vaccination. These receptors originate from a man between 50 and 70 years old who received an inactivated influenza vaccine.

This clonotype was observed a few times. The chain joins TRBV6-2 or TRBV6-3 to TRBJ2-1; 10 bases are a match to TRBD2. The CDR3 is 15 amino acids. Germline lookup yields CDR1 MNHEY and CDR2 SVGEGT. V lost 2 bases and J lost 6; bases outside the gene matches: 4. CDR3 in DNA: TGTGCCAGCAGTTACGGGCTAGCGGGGGCCAATGAGCAGTTCTTC. This codes for CASSYGLAGANEQFF.

The rearrangement joins TRBV4-3 to TRBJ1-1, with 9 positions matching TRBD1. The CDR3 has 16 residues. Germline assignment: CDR1 LGHNA and CDR2 YSLEER. V lost 1 base and J lost 4; bases outside the gene matches: 7. CDR3 in DNA: TGCGCCAGCAGCCAAGCAGCCGGGACAGGGAGCACTGAAGCTTTCTTT. The encoded protein is CASSQAAGTGSTEAFF.

The gene calls are TRBV5-5 and TRBJ2-7; tentatively, D is TRBD2 (5 bases). V lost 0 bases, J lost 3 bases, and 10 bases lay in between. Germline loops: CDR1 SGHKS, CDR2 YYEKEE (reference sequence). The length of the CDR3 is 14 residues. CDR3 nucleotide sequence: TGTGCCAGCAGCTTGGCGGGGAAAAGCTACGAGCAGTACTTC. Its translation: CASSLAGKSYEQYF.

This clonotype was detected ten times or more. This sequence joins TRBV12-3 or TRBV12-4 and TRBJ1-3, with 8 positions matching TRBD1. J gave up 1 base and V 6 bases, and 8 bases lay outside the gene matches. The CDR3 spans 16 residues. In DNA, the CDR3 is TGTGCCAGCAGACGGGACAGGTCCACTTCTGGAAACACCATATATTTT. Protein sequence: CASRRDRSTSGNTIYF.

The V call is TRBV15, the J call TRBJ2-1; 10 bases agree with TRBD2. The germline CDR1 and CDR2 sequences are LNHNV and YYDKDF (reference sequence). J was trimmed by 0 bases and V by 5 bases; bases with no gene match: 4. There are 16 residues in the CDR3. In DNA, the CDR3 is TGTGCCACCAGCTCTAGCGGGAGCGGCTCCTACAATGAGCAGTTCTTC. Encoded protein: CATSSSGSGSYNEQFF.

V is TRBV28 and J is TRBJ2-5, with 9 positions matching TRBD2. The CDR3 covers 18 residues. Germline CDR1 and CDR2: MDHEN and SYDVKM. V lost 0 bases to trimming and J lost 14 bases; unmatched junction nucleotides: 22. The DNA of the CDR3 is TGTGCCAGCAGTTTATGGCGCGGGGGGGCCCCGAGACCCAGTGGCCCCTACTTC. Amino acids: CASSLWRGGAPRPSGPYF.

The gene calls are TRBV5-1 and TRBJ2-1; TRBD1 agrees at 8 bases. Trimming removed 0 bases from V and 14 bases from J; junction bases left unmatched: 13. The CDR3 has 15 amino acids. The V gene's germline CDR1 is SGHRS and CDR2 YFSETQ. CDR3 residues: CASSLGGTGPAREFF. The CDR3 coding sequence is TGCGCCAGCAGCTTGGGGGGGACAGGCCCGGCAAGGGAGTTCTTC.

This clonotype has just a few counts. The chain couples TRBV4-3 to TRBJ2-1, with no clear D. Trimming took 2 bases from V and 5 from J, leaving 16 bases between them. Germline CDR1 LGHNA, CDR2 YSLEER. The CDR3 consists of 16 residues. The CDR3 region has the DNA TGCGCCAGCAGCCAACTGGGTAGGGAAGGAAACAATGAGCAGTTCTTC. Translated, it gives CASSQLGREGNNEQFF.

This clonotype was counted many times. The chain links TRBV2 to TRBJ1-1; D not certain. Germline-derived CDR1 and CDR2 are SNHLY and FYNNEI. The V end was cut by 10 bases, the J end by 2 bases, with 11 bases between. CDR3 length equals 12 residues. For the CDR3, the DNA is TGTGCCACCCAACAGTTAAACACTGAAGCTTTCTTT. It specifies CATQQLNTEAFF.

There are a few counts of this clonotype. The chain couples TRBV27 to TRBJ2-7; the D gene is possibly TRBD2 (7 bases). The CDR3 length is 14 residues. CDR1 and CDR2 (germline): MNHEY, SMNVEV (reference sequence). Trimming shortened V by 5 bases and J by 6 bases, and 17 bases separated the two germline ends. The CDR3 sequence is CASSRLAEGGEQYF. As DNA, the CDR3 is TGTGCCAGCAGTAGGCTAGCGGAGGGGGGCGAGCAGTACTTC.

In this sample, this clonotype turned up once. One end of the junction does not line up with germline, which may come from a read error. V is TRBV5-1 and J is TRBJ2-7, with 8 bases matching TRBD1. The CDR3 sequence is 17 residues long. Germline loops: CDR1 SGHRS, CDR2 YFSETQ. In DNA, the CDR3 is TGCGCCTGCAGCTTGGCCCGTTCCGGGACAGGACTTTACGAGCAGTACTTC. It codes for CACSLARSGTGLYEQYF.

This clonotype came up a few times. At one end, the junction sequence differs from germline, possibly due to a read error. The gene calls are TRBV7-2 and TRBJ2-2; D might be TRBD2 (6 bases). Looked up from germline, CDR1 is SGHTA and CDR2 is FQGNSA. The CDR3 loop spans 16 amino acids. In nucleotides, the CDR3 is TGTGCCAGCAGCTTAACGGCGGGAAGGAACCCCGGGGAGCTGTTTTTT. Amino acids: CASSLTAGRNPGELFF.

This clonotype was picked up a small number of times. The V call is TRBV21-1, the J call TRBJ2-7. TRBV21-1 corresponds to a pseudogene. The CDR3 runs 16 residues. The CDR3 DNA reads TGTGCCAGCAGCAAAGTCGAGGATCGAAGCTCCTACGAGCAGTACTTC. Protein: CASSKVEDRSSYEQYF.

V gene TRBV9 combines with J gene TRBJ1-1; a possible D gene is TRBD1 (5 bases). CDR3 length equals 14 residues. Between the trimmed V and J ends, which lost 2 bases and 8 bases, there was a span of 16 bases. Germline loops: CDR1 SGDLS, CDR2 YYNGEE. The DNA of the CDR3 is TGTGCCAGCAGCGTTAAGGGGTTGCGGGAGGAAGCTTTCTTT. Translated: CASSVKGLREEAFF.

Only a few counts were recorded for this clonotype. The chain joins TRBV10-3 to TRBJ2-5, with D perhaps TRBD1 or TRBD2 (5 bases each). Germline V CDR1 and CDR2: ENHRY, SYGVKD. The ends were cut back, 9 bases at V and 1 base at J, with 15 bases in the middle. There are 14 residues in the CDR3. The chain's CDR3 is CAMGETGTQETQYF. As DNA, the CDR3 is TGTGCCATGGGGGAGACGGGAACCCAAGAGACCCAGTACTTC.

This clonotype appeared a few times. The chain recombines TRBV20-1 with TRBJ2-5, with D perhaps TRBD2 (6 bases). This CDR3 has 15 amino acids. Trimming removed 1 base at V and 1 base at J, with 13 bases between. Per the germline V gene, CDR1 is DFQATT and CDR2 is SNEGSKA (reference sequence). DNA for the CDR3: TGCAGTGCTAGAGGTGTCTTCGGGGGCCAAGAGACCCAGTACTTC. Protein sequence: CSARGVFGGQETQYF.